This record covers a single T cell receptor (beta chain). What it binds is not known. Constant-segment primers were used for 5'RACE, and the resulting TCR alpha and TCR beta cDNA libraries carried sample barcodes and UMIs. TCRdb fed the 5' RACE reads into MiXCR, producing one record per CDR3 protein. The profile shows 560,000 or so distinct CDR3 sequences, roughly a sixth of them singletons. This sample was included in a study of T-cell memory formation after mild COVID-19. The CDR3 spans 14 residues. Germline V gene data show CDR1 as MNHEY and CDR2 as SVGEGT. The ends were cut back, 2 bases at V and 5 bases at J, with 12 bases in the middle. Points from the study as a whole: Balance between CD4 and CD8 was seen in clones contracting day 15 to 85, and a CD4+ lean was seen in later expanders. Some responding clones appeared in pre-infection memory, suggesting cross-reactive memory joined. CD4+ contracting clones were found mainly in CM and EM, and CD8+ ones in EMRA.

The material sequenced was PBMCs or a T cell subset sorted from them (not recorded which). This rearrangement joins TRBV6-2 or TRBV6-3 to TRBJ2-5, with D possibly matching TRBD2 (6 bases). This clonotype was sampled from an adult woman who had mild COVID-19 (a few samples of this study predate the infection). Cell type and time point are not known. The CDR3 is CASSYQAGRETQYF. Written as DNA, the CDR3 is TGTGCCAGCAGTTACCAGGCGGGGCGGGAGACCCAGTACTTC.